The clone carrying this TCR beta chain appeared once. No antigen is known for it. This entry belongs to a study of graft-versus-host responses after intestinal transplantation. In the study overall: Each of the recipients got a multivisceral, liver-intestinal, or isolated intestinal transplant.

The germline V gene encodes CDR1 SEHNR and CDR2 FQNEAQ (reference sequence). The CDR3 sequence is 15 residues long. V gave up 3 bases and J gave up 4 bases; unmatched junction bases: 6. Study-wide results and caveats: In patients with graft-donor T cell macrochimerism, allograft graft-versus-host to host-versus-graft clonal ratios were high. Early post-transplant HvG declines were associated with peak circulating GvH clone levels.

Sequenced by immunoSEQ multiplex PCR; TCRdb stores in-frame clones only, minus some. The sample holds 90,000 to 120,000 clones, roughly 90% seen once. This chain joins TRBV7-9 and TRBJ2-5, with 9 bases fitting TRBD1. The sample here was unstimulated CD4+ T cells sorted from spleen or lymph node cells, taken before intestinal transplant. The TCR originated in a human donor who received an intestinal transplant. The chain's CDR3 is CASSLGQGRGETQYF. The CDR3 region has the DNA TGTGCCAGCAGCTTGGGACAGGGTCGGGGAGAGACCCAGTACTTC.